The T cell receptor beta chain described here comes from a study of prognosis after radiotherapy for stage I lung cancer. A volume of 4.5 to 7 milliliters of peripheral blood was collected by draw at each of two time points. General study points: Usage of TRBV and TRBJ genes reportedly differed between metastatic and non-metastatic patients. Following stereotactic body radiation therapy, patients who went on to develop distant metastases had lower Shannon entropy.

From genomic DNA, TCR beta CDR3 was amplified by two-round multiplex PCR. The use of primers specific to each TRBV and TRBJ gene characterized first-round PCR. TCRdb reprocessed the multiplex PCR reads with MiXCR, giving one entry per CDR3 protein. The sample includes about 31,000 distinct CDR3 sequences, less than 35% of them seen just once. This clonotype has ten or more counts. Its specificity is not known. The sample here was PBMCs, taken before or after stereotactic body radiation therapy (not recorded which). The sequence was collected from a donor aged 50 or older with non-small cell lung cancer.

The CDR3 bases are TGCAGTGCTAGAGAAGATGCAATGGGCTCCTACAATGAGCAGTTCTTC. Translation gives CSAREDAMGSYNEQFF. The gene calls are TRBV20-1 and TRBJ2-1; D gene uncertain. Germline values: CDR1 DFQATT, CDR2 SNEGSKA (reference sequence). Trimming stripped 0 bases from V and 0 bases from J, with 12 bases between. This CDR3 is 16 amino acids long.